These 18 T cell receptor beta chains came from one sample sequenced in a study of cytomegalovirus exposure and HLA in healthy donors. Clones were read by immunoSEQ multiplex PCR, and TCRdb kept only the in-frame ones, dropping some. Of tens of thousands of clones in the sample, roughly nine tenths are singletons; the top ten hold about 1.5%. Source material: PBMCs. The source is a man aged 18 to 35 in good health and CMV-seronegative.

The genes are TRBV19 and TRBJ2-2; the match to TRBD1 covers 7 bases. Germline lookup yields CDR1 LNHDA and CDR2 SQIVND (reference sequence). The CDR3 length is 14 residues. J gave up 8 bases and V 7 bases, and 10 bases lay outside the gene matches. The CDR3 DNA reads TGTGCCAGTAAATTGACAGGGACGGGTGGGGAGCTGTTTTTT. Amino acids: CASKLTGTGGELFF. Looking up the rest from reference TRBV19 and TRBJ2-2 gives the full variable domain: DGGITQSPKYLFRKEGQNVTLSCEQNLNHDAMYWYRQDPGQGLRLIYYSQIVNDFQKGDIAEGYSVSREKKESFPLTVTSAQKNPTAFYLCASKLTGTGGELFFGEGSRLTVL.

The chain has TRBV4-1 and TRBJ2-6; 7 positions agree with TRBD1. CDR1 and CDR2 from the germline V gene are MGHRA and YSYEKL. This CDR3 contains 17 residues. V shed 1 base and J 1 base; nucleotides not matched to a gene: 4. The CDR3 loop is CASSQVTGISGANVLTF. In nucleotides, the CDR3 is TGCGCCAGCAGCCAAGTGACAGGGATATCTGGGGCCAACGTCCTGACTTTC.

The chain joins TRBV5-4 to TRBJ2-1, with 13 positions matching TRBD2. Germline CDR1 SGHNT, CDR2 YYREEE (reference sequence). Trimming at V came to 4 bases and at J to 8 bases, leaving 6 bases not matched to a gene. The CDR3 runs 15 residues. The CDR3 sequence is CASSATSGRGDEQFF. CDR3 nucleotides: TGTGCCAGCAGCGCTACTAGCGGGAGGGGGGATGAGCAGTTCTTC.

CDR3 residues: CASSLSDLAGVSGEQYF. Written as DNA, the CDR3 is TGCGCCAGCAGCTTGTCGGATCTAGCGGGAGTTTCGGGCGAGCAGTACTTC. The rearrangement joins TRBV5-1 to TRBJ2-7; 10 bases are a match to TRBD2. The CDR3 is 17 residues long. J lost 6 bases, V lost 1 base, and 13 bases had no gene match. Germline-derived CDR1 and CDR2 are SGHRS and YFSETQ.

The chain employs TRBV6-1 and TRBJ2-7, with unresolved D. In germline, CDR1 is MNHNS, CDR2 SASEGT. The length of the CDR3 is 11 residues. V shed 4 bases and J shed 7 bases, with 8 bases lying between them. The CDR3 coding sequence is TGTGCCAGCAGTGGCCTGAGTGAGCAGTACTTC. Translating gives CASSGLSEQYF.

The rearrangement links TRBV28 to TRBJ1-3; TRBD1 matches at 7 bases. Germline assignment: CDR1 MDHEN and CDR2 SYDVKM. The J segment lost 5 bases and the V segment lost 7 bases, leaving 5 bases of the junction unmatched. The CDR3 runs 13 residues. The CDR3 DNA sequence: TGTGCCAGCAACAACAGGGGCCGAAACACCATATATTTT. This encodes CASNNRGRNTIYF.

This clone is a singleton in its sample. The chain couples TRBV4-3 to TRBJ2-1; D is undetermined. The ends were cut back, 0 bases at V and 6 bases at J, with 6 bases in the middle. The CDR3 totals 13 residues. Germline V gives CDR1 LGHNA, CDR2 YSLEER. This CDR3 is CASSQDTANEQFF. CDR3 DNA: TGCGCCAGCAGCCAAGATACAGCCAATGAGCAGTTCTTC.

The table lists this clone with a count of one. The chain carries TRBV27 and TRBJ1-4; D may be TRBD1 (5 bases). Trimming removed 3 bases from V and 5 bases from J, with 16 bases in between. The CDR3 contains 16 residues. The V gene's germline CDR1 is MNHEY and CDR2 SMNVEV (reference sequence). The CDR3 coding sequence is TGTGCCAGCAGTTTTTCGGGGGGTGGCGAAAATGAAAAACTGTTTTTT. It encodes CASSFSGGGENEKLFF.

V and J are TRBV5-4 and TRBJ1-2, with 8 bases aligning to TRBD1. The CDR3 consists of 15 residues. Germline values: CDR1 SGHNT, CDR2 YYREEE (reference sequence). V lost 4 bases to trimming and J lost 7 bases; unmatched junction nucleotides: 12. CDR3 sequence (DNA): TGTGCCAGCAGCCTGAAGACAGGGGACCCTTTTGGCTACACCTTC. Its translation is CASSLKTGDPFGYTF. Full variable domain (rest looked up from reference TRBV5-4 and TRBJ1-2): ETGVTQSPTHLIKTRGQQVTLRCSSQSGHNTVSWYQQALGQGPQFIFQYYREEENGRGNFPPRFSGLQFPNYSSELNVNALELDDSALYLCASSLKTGDPFGYTFGSGTRLTVV.

V gene TRBV7-8 combines with J gene TRBJ2-1; TRBD2 might be the D (7 bases). V gave up 5 bases and J gave up 0 bases, with 11 bases separating them. In germline, CDR1 is SGHVS, CDR2 FQNEAQ. CDR3 length equals 15 residues. The DNA for the CDR3 is TGTGCCAGCAGCCTTAGGGGGGGCTCCTACAATGAGCAGTTCTTC. It is translated as CASSLRGGSYNEQFF.

V usage is TRBV7-9 and J usage is TRBJ2-2; TRBD2 is a possible D gene (6 bases). The CDR3 loop spans 16 amino acids. Germline CDR1 and CDR2: SEHNR and FQNEAQ (reference sequence). V was clipped by 5 bases and J by 3 bases, with 16 bases between them. CDR3 DNA sequence: TGTGCCAGCAGCCCGGTCGGGGGTAGGGACACCGGGGAGCTGTTTTTT. Residues: CASSPVGGRDTGELFF. Full variable domain (missing parts from reference TRBV7-9 and TRBJ2-2): DTGVSQNPRHKITKRGQNVTFRCDPISEHNRLYWYRQTLGQGPEFLTYFQNEAQLEKSRLLSDRFSAERPKGSFSTLEIQRTEQGDSAMYLCASSPVGGRDTGELFFGEGSRLTVL.

The chain recombines TRBV7-2 with TRBJ2-7; D remains unclear. Germline CDR1 SGHTA, CDR2 FQGNSA. V was trimmed by 0 bases and J by 2 bases, leaving 14 bases between them. The CDR3 contains 16 residues. CDR3 amino acids: CASSLADFWSTYEQYF. As DNA, the CDR3 is TGTGCCAGCAGCTTAGCTGACTTTTGGTCCACCTACGAGCAGTACTTC.

The chain's CDR3 is CASSLTGTVGIHEQYF. The CDR3 DNA follows: TGCGCCAGCAGCTTGACCGGGACAGTGGGAATACACGAGCAGTACTTC. The chain is built from TRBV5-1 and TRBJ2-7; 7 nucleotides line up with TRBD1. Losses at the gene ends were 1 base for V and 5 bases for J; bases not matched to a gene: 12. Germline V lookup: CDR1 SGHRS, CDR2 YFSETQ. The CDR3 consists of 16 residues.

V and J are TRBV30 and TRBJ1-5; 7 bases agree with TRBD1. J lost 7 bases, V lost 3 bases, and 12 bases had no gene match. The CDR3 covers 15 residues. CDR1 and CDR2 from the germline V gene are GTSNPN and SVGIG (reference sequence). The CDR3 nucleotides are TGTGCCTGGAGCCCACCCGACAGGGCGCGGCAGCCCCAGCATTTT. This sequence encodes CAWSPPDRARQPQHF.

This chain uses TRBV6-1 with TRBJ2-5, with D perhaps matching TRBD2 (5 bases). Trimming removed 5 bases from V and 7 bases from J, with 8 bases in between. CDR3 size: 11 residues. The V gene's germline CDR1 is MNHNS and CDR2 SASEGT. In DNA, the CDR3 is TGTGCCAGCAGTAGAGAGGGGACCCAGTACTTC. Its translation: CASSREGTQYF.

This chain connects TRBV28 to TRBJ1-5; TRBD1 aligns across 9 bases. V lost 6 bases to trimming and J lost 3 bases; unmatched junction nucleotides: 12. The CDR3 totals 17 residues. Germline V lookup: CDR1 MDHEN, CDR2 SYDVKM. The CDR3 DNA follows: TGTGCCAGCAGCTACAGCTACGGGACAGGGATCAATCAGCCCCAGCATTTT. Its protein is CASSYSYGTGINQPQHF.

The chain employs TRBV5-7 and TRBJ2-1; 9 nucleotides agree with TRBD2. TRBV5-7 is labeled an ORF, and its function is uncertain. The ends lost 4 bases at V and 5 bases at J; junction bases unmatched: 10. CDR3 length equals 16 residues. The CDR3 is CASSALWLAGNNEQFF. CDR3 coding DNA: TGTGCCAGCAGCGCCCTTTGGCTAGCGGGGAACAATGAGCAGTTCTTC.

The V and J genes are TRBV29-1 and TRBJ2-2, with 14 positions matching TRBD2. The CDR3 is 16 amino acids. CDR1 and CDR2 from the germline V gene are SQVTM and ANQGSEA. V lost 6 bases to trimming and J lost 4 bases; unmatched junction nucleotides: 7. The CDR3 sequence: CSVGTGLAGGTGELFF. The CDR3 coding sequence is TGCAGCGTCGGAACCGGACTAGCGGGAGGCACCGGGGAGCTGTTTTTT.